This is a list of T cell receptor beta chains from one sample in a study of human T cells and chemical hapten exposure. TCRdb re-called the RACE reads through MiXCR, storing one row per CDR3 protein. The table lists approximately 100,000 distinct CDR3 sequences, roughly 8.8% of them singletons. Sample: whole blood, taken in connection with sensitization to the hapten diphenylcyclopropenone (DPC). These receptor sequences come from a woman aged 40 to 50 with alopecia areata. Some clones in this sample may be carry-over from other donors' samples. Both conserved end residues are part of each CDR3. D genes are given only for firm matches. Clone size is stated in some rows and not others, as once, few, many or a class when expanded.

V	J	D	size	CDR3	DNA
TRBV6-5	TRBJ1-1	TRBD1	many	CASSYRIQGDTEAFF	TGTGCCAGCAGTTACCGAATCCAGGGGGACACTGAAGCTTTCTTT
TRBV29-1	TRBJ1-1	-	many	CSVAHSNTEAFF	TGCAGCGTTGCGCACTCGAACACTGAAGCTTTCTTT
TRBV10-3	TRBJ1-6	-	-	CAIKRTEYNSPLHF	TGTGCCATCAAGAGGACAGAGTATAATTCACCCCTCCACTTT
TRBV6-6	TRBJ1-2	-	-	CASSYGLGYTF	TGTGCCAGCAGTTACGGGCTGGGCTACACCTTC
TRBV11-2	TRBJ2-1	-	few	CASSTGLDNEQFF	TGTGCCAGCAGCACAGGGCTGGACAATGAGCAGTTCTTC
TRBV6-2/TRBV6-3	TRBJ2-3	TRBD1	many	CASRRTGLPDTQYF	TGTGCCAGCCGACGGACAGGGCTCCCCGATACGCAGTATTTT
TRBV6-2/TRBV6-3	TRBJ2-3	-	-	CASTPFSTDTQYF	TGTGCCAGCACGCCTTTCAGCACAGATACGCAGTATTTT
TRBV5-4	TRBJ2-7	TRBD1	many	CASSLTDRPSYEQYF	TGTGCCAGCAGCTTGACGGACAGGCCTTCCTACGAGCAGTACTTC
TRBV29-1	TRBJ2-5	-	-	CSVGTAQETQYF	TGCAGCGTTGGGACAGCACAAGAGACCCAGTACTTC
TRBV9	TRBJ1-6	-	-	CASSVGAGETNSPLHF	TGTGCCAGCAGCGTAGGGGCAGGGGAGACGAATTCACCCCTCCACTTT
TRBV20-1	TRBJ1-2	TRBD1	many	CSARPLSGEDRGGYTF	TGCAGTGCTAGACCCCTCTCCGGCGAGGACAGGGGGGGCTACACCTTC
TRBV6-5	TRBJ2-7	-	-	CASSYSYPGGLRPYEQYF	TGTGCCAGCAGTTACTCGTACCCGGGCGGCTTGCGACCCTACGAGCAGTACTTC
TRBV27	TRBJ1-5	-	many	CASSFGPYSNQPQHF	TGTGCCAGCAGTTTTGGACCCTATAGCAATCAGCCCCAGCATTTT
TRBV20-1	TRBJ2-2	TRBD2	medium-sized	CSATRTSSGELFF	TGCAGTGCTACCAGGACTAGCTCCGGGGAGCTGTTTTTT
TRBV20-1	TRBJ2-2	-	many	CSARELQTGELFF	TGCAGTGCTAGAGAGTTACAGACCGGGGAGCTGTTTTTT
TRBV28	TRBJ1-5	-	many	CASTHIGEGNQPQHF	TGTGCCAGCACCCACATAGGGGAGGGCAATCAGCCCCAGCATTTT
TRBV6-6	TRBJ1-5	TRBD1	many	CASRPGQGTRSNQPQHF	TGTGCCAGCAGACCCGGACAGGGCACTAGAAGCAATCAGCCCCAGCATTTT
TRBV6-2/TRBV6-3	TRBJ1-5	TRBD1	many	CASSTGPGTGGNQPQHF	TGTGCCAGCAGTACCGGACCGGGGACAGGGGGAAATCAGCCCCAGCATTTT
TRBV11-2	TRBJ1-5	-	few	CASSLVPVNQPQHF	TGTGCCAGCAGCTTAGTTCCAGTCAATCAGCCCCAGCATTTT
TRBV12-3/TRBV12-4	TRBJ1-1	-	many	CASRRSGTTEAFF	TGTGCCAGCCGCCGTTCGGGGACCACTGAAGCTTTCTTT
TRBV12-3/TRBV12-4	TRBJ2-5	-	-	CASTANSNQETQYF	TGTGCCAGCACCGCTAATAGTAACCAAGAGACCCAGTACTTC
TRBV16	TRBJ1-1	-	few	CASSLAGGRGTEAFF	TGTGCCAGCAGCCTGGCCGGGGGGAGGGGCACTGAAGCTTTCTTT
TRBV4-3	TRBJ2-3	TRBD2	many	CASSQEGHASGPTDTQYF	TGCGCCAGCAGCCAAGAAGGGCACGCTAGCGGTCCCACAGATACGCAGTATTTT
TRBV9	TRBJ2-5	-	many	CASSGADFLGETQYF	TGTGCCAGCAGCGGTGCGGACTTCCTCGGGGAGACCCAGTACTTC